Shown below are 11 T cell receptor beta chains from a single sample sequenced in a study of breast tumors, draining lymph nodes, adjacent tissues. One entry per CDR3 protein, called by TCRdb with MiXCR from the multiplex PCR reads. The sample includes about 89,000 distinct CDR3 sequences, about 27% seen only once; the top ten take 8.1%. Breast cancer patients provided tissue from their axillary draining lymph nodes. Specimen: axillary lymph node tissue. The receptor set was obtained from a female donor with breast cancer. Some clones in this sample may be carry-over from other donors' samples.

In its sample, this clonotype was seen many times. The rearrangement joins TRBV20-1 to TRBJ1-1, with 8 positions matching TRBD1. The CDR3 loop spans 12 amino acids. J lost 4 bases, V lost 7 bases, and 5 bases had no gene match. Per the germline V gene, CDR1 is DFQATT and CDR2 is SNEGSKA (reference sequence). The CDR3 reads CSVRTGTTEAFF. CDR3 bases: TGCAGTGTCAGGACAGGGACCACTGAAGCTTTCTTT.

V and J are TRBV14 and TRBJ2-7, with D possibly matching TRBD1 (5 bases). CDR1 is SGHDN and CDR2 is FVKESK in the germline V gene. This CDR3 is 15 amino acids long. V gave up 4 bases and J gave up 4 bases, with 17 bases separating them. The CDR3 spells CASSLRRVGVYEQYF. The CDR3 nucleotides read TGTGCCAGCAGCCTCAGACGAGTAGGGGTTTACGAGCAGTACTTC.

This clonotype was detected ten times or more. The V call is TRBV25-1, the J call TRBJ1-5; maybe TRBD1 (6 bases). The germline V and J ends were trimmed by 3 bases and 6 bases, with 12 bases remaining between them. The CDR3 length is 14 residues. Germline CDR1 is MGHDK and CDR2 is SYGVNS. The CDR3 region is CASSDTGRGQPQHF. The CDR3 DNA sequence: TGTGCCAGCAGTGATACAGGGCGCGGTCAGCCCCAGCATTTT.

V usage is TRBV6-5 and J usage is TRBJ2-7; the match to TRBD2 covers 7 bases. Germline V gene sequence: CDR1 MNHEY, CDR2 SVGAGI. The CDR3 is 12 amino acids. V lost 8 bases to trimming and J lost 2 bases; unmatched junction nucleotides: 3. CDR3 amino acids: CASPLAAYEQYF. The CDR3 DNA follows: TGTGCCAGCCCCCTAGCGGCCTACGAGCAGTACTTC.

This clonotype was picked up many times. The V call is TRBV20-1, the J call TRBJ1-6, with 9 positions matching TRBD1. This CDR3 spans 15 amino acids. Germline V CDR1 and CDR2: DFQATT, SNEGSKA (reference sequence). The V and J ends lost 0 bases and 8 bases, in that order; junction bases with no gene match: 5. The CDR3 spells CSARDLRTGDSPLHF. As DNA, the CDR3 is TGCAGTGCTAGAGATCTAAGGACAGGGGATTCACCCCTCCACTTT.

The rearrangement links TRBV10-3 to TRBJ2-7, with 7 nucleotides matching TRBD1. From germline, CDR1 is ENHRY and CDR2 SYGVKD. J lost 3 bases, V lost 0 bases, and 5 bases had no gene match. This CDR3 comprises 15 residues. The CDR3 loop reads CAISESGQNVYEQYF. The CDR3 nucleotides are TGTGCCATCAGTGAGTCGGGACAGAACGTCTACGAGCAGTACTTC.

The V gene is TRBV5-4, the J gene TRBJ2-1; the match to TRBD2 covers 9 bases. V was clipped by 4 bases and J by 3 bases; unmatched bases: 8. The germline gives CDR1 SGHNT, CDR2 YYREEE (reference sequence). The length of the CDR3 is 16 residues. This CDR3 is CASSDRLAARYNEQFF. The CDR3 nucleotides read TGTGCCAGCAGCGATCGACTAGCGGCCCGCTACAATGAGCAGTTCTTC.

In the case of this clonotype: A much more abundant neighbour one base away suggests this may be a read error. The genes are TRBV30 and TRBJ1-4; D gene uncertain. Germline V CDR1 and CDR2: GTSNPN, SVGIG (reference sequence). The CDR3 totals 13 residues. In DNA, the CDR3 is TGTGCCCGGAGTTTAGTTGTTAATGAAAAACTGTTTTTT. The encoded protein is CARSLVVNEKLFF.

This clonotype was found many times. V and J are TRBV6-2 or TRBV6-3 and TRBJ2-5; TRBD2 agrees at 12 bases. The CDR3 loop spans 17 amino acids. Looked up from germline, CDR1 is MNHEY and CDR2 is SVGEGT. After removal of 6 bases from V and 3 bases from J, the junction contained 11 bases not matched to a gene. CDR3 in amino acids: CASSPLGLAGREETQYF. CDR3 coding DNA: TGTGCCAGCAGCCCACTAGGACTAGCGGGACGGGAAGAGACCCAGTACTTC.

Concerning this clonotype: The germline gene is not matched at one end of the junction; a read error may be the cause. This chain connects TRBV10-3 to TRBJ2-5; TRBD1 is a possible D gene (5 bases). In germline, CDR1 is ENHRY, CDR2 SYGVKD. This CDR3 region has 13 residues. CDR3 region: CAIKGAAEEAQYF. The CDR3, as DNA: TGTGCCATCAAAGGGGCGGCAGAAGAGGCCCAGTACTTC.

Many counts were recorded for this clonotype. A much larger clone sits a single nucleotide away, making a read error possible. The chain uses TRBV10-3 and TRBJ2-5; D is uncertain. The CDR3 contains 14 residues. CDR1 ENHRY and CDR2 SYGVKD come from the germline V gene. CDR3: CAISEYGRQETQHF. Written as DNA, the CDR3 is TGTGCCATCAGTGAGTATGGGCGACAAGAGACCCAGCACTTC.